One sample yielded the 28 T cell receptor beta chains listed below, sequenced in a study of T cells in women clearing cervical HPV infection. TCRdb's table, derived via immunoSEQ multiplex PCR, lists solely in-frame clones and lacks some. This sample's clone table lists tens of thousands of clones. The sequenced sample consisted of blood buffy coat. These receptor sequences come from a woman aged 18 to 75 with a cervical HPV16 infection that either progressed to CIN3+ or cleared (not recorded which).

Concerning this clone itself: The read finishes 3 residues shy of the CDR3 end, and the germline J gene is used to complete it. The chain uses TRBV7-3 and TRBJ2-1; 8 positions agree with TRBD2. The length of the CDR3 is 14 residues. Germline V gene sequence: CDR1 SGHTA, CDR2 FQGTGA. Trimming removed 5 bases from V and 9 bases from J; junction bases left unmatched: 9. The CDR3 loop is CASSTSGSDGEQFF. CDR3 bases read: TGTGCCAGCAGCACAAGCGGGAGTGATGGTGAG. The whole variable domain, remainder taken from reference TRBV7-3 and TRBJ2-1, is GAGVSQTPSNKVTEKGKYVELRCDPISGHTALYWYRQSLGQGPEFLIYFQGTGAADDSGLPNDRFFAVRPEGSVSTLKIQRTERGDSAVYLCASSTSGSDGEQFFGPGTRLTVL.

Concerning this clone itself: The read falls 3 residues short of the CDR3 end, and the missing part is taken from the germline J gene. The chain is built from TRBV6-1 and TRBJ1-1; unclear D gene. This CDR3 spans 15 amino acids. Trimming cost V 2 bases and J 2 bases, with 12 bases left between them. Germline assignment: CDR1 MNHNS and CDR2 SASEGT. The DNA read from the CDR3 is TGTGCCAGCAGTGAATCTGTAGGGTTTAACACTGAA. Encoded protein: CASSESVGFNTE. The whole CDR3 sequence is CASSESVGFNTEAFF.

Concerning this clone itself: Read coverage stops 3 residues before the CDR3 terminus; the germline J gene supplies the remainder. This chain uses TRBV5-1 with TRBJ2-5; tentatively, D is TRBD1 (6 bases). The V and J ends lost 3 bases and 7 bases respectively, with 34 bases between them. This CDR3 has 20 amino acids. Germline lookup yields CDR1 SGHRS and CDR2 YFSETQ. CDR3 protein: CASSSPVVPPQGHAQGTQYF. The CDR3 DNA, read in part, is TGCGCCAGCAGCTCACCAGTAGTTCCCCCACAGGGCCATGCGCAGGGGACC.

For this clone: The CDR3 end is not reached by the read, which stops 3 residues before it; the germline J gene fills it in. The chain couples TRBV5-1 to TRBJ1-2, with TRBD1 matching 12 bases. V lost 3 bases, J lost 6 bases, and 3 bases stayed unmatched. Germline values: CDR1 SGHRS, CDR2 YFSETQ. The CDR3 contains 14 residues. The CDR3 protein is CASSWGQGANGYTF. The CDR3 DNA, read in part, is TGCGCCAGCAGCTGGGGACAGGGGGCCAATGGC.

On this clone itself: The CDR3 extends 3 residues past the end of the read, so its final part is completed from the germline J gene. The V call is TRBV4-1, the J call TRBJ2-3; D remains unclear. The CDR3 loop spans 17 amino acids. The V end was cut by 0 bases, the J end by 4 bases, with 17 bases between. The V gene's germline CDR1 is MGHRA and CDR2 YSYEKL. The CDR3 loop reads CASSQDSGGSQADTQYF. The covered CDR3 bases are TGCGCCAGCAGCCAAGATTCTGGTGGGTCTCAGGCAGATACG.

In regard to this clone: The missing CDR3 end, 3 residues past where the read stops, is filled in from the germline J gene. The chain has TRBV7-3 and TRBJ1-4; a weak D match, TRBD1 (5 bases). The CDR3 loop spans 13 amino acids. Germline loops: CDR1 SGHTA, CDR2 FQGTGA. The CDR3 reads CASSLTPGGVLFF. The covered CDR3 bases are TGTGCCAGCAGCTTAACACCAGGAGGGGTA.

As for this clone: The read ends 3 residues early relative to the CDR3; the germline J gene fills the gap. V gene TRBV2 combines with J gene TRBJ2-2; D ambiguous. This CDR3 is built from 13 residues. Trimming took off 7 bases at V and 0 bases at J, with 6 bases between the two ends. Germline loops: CDR1 SNHLY, CDR2 FYNNEI. CDR3 in amino acids: CASTQSNTGELFF. The CDR3 DNA, read in part, is TGTGCCAGCACCCAGTCGAACACCGGGGAG.

On this clone itself: The read is 3 residues too short to cover the CDR3 end, so that end is filled in from the germline J gene. This chain connects TRBV30 to TRBJ2-5; D may match TRBD1 or TRBD2 (6 bases each). The V and J ends lost 0 bases and 5 bases respectively, with 10 bases between them. This CDR3 region has 13 residues. Looked up from germline, CDR1 is GTSNPN and CDR2 is SVGIG (reference sequence). Here the CDR3 reads CAWSVTGRETQYF. Incomplete CDR3 DNA: TGTGCCTGGAGTGTAACAGGGAGGGAGACC.

Worth noting for this clone: The read gets to within 3 residues of the CDR3 end, and the germline J gene fills in the rest. V and J are TRBV14 and TRBJ2-1; TRBD2 matches at 8 bases. CDR1 is SGHDN and CDR2 is FVKESK in the germline V gene. The CDR3 consists of 15 residues. V was pared by 6 bases and J by 9 bases, with 13 bases of the junction left unmatched. CDR3 protein: CASSLPGLGLGEQFF. Incomplete CDR3 DNA: TGTGCCAGCAGTCTCCCGGGACTAGGACTGGGTGAG.

Points on this clone: The read ends 3 residues early relative to the CDR3; the germline J gene fills the gap. The J gene is TRBJ1-1, the V gene TRBV7-9, with 8 nucleotides matching TRBD1. The junction had 5 bases not matched to a gene; V was cut back by 5 bases and J by 6 bases. Germline V gene sequence: CDR1 SEHNR, CDR2 FQNEAQ (reference sequence). The CDR3 runs 13 residues. The sequenced part of the CDR3 DNA is TGTGCCAGCAGCCCCTGGACAGGGCCTGAA. It is translated as CASSPWTGPE. In full, the CDR3 is CASSPWTGPEAFF.

As to this clone: The CDR3 goes on 3 residues after the read ends, and that part is filled in from the germline J gene. The gene calls are TRBV6-2 or TRBV6-3 and TRBJ1-2; TRBD1 might be the D (6 bases). CDR1 and CDR2 (germline): MNHEY, SVGEGT. Trimming removed 5 bases at V and 4 bases at J, with 14 bases between. This CDR3 is 14 amino acids long. CDR3 residues: CASSPQGSGYGYTF. CDR3 DNA (partial): TGTGCCAGCAGTCCACAGGGCTCGGGCTATGGC.

On this clone itself: At the DNA level, this CDR3 is encoded by other sequences in the same sample as well. The CDR3 DNA, read in part, is TGTGCCAGTACCACTAGCGGGGGGATTTATACCGGGGAG. This encodes CASTTSGGIYTGE. The complete CDR3 reads CASTTSGGIYTGELFF. The chain recombines TRBV19 with TRBJ2-2; 12 bases map to TRBD2. Sequencing ends 3 residues short of the CDR3 end; the germline J gene provides the rest. CDR1 LNHDA and CDR2 SQIVND come from the germline V gene (reference sequence). The V segment lost 7 bases and the J segment 5 bases; nucleotides outside the gene matches: 8. CDR3 size: 16 residues.

A remark on this clone: The read terminates 3 residues ahead of where the CDR3 ends, so the germline J gene completes it. The chain links TRBV28 to TRBJ2-5, with 9 bases that match TRBD1. V lost 5 bases to trimming and J lost 5 bases; unmatched junction nucleotides: 6. The germline gives CDR1 MDHEN, CDR2 SYDVKM. This CDR3 region has 14 residues. The covered CDR3 bases are TGTGCCAGCAGTCCAGACAGGGGGTTTGAGACC. Translating it yields CASSPDRGFET. The entire CDR3 sequence reads CASSPDRGFETQYF. Drawing the rest from reference TRBV28 and TRBJ2-5, the complete variable domain is DVKVTQSSRYLVKRTGEKVFLECVQDMDHENMFWYRQDPGLGLRLIYFSYDVKMKEKGDIPEGYSVSREKKERFSLILESASTNQTSMYLCASSPDRGFETQYFGPGTRLLVL.

As for this clone: The read halts 3 residues ahead of the CDR3 end, with the missing end drawn from the germline J gene. The V call is TRBV5-1, the J call TRBJ1-6, with TRBD1 matching 10 bases. V shed 3 bases and J 5 bases; nucleotides not matched to a gene: 2. This CDR3 comprises 15 residues. Germline CDR1 and CDR2: SGHRS and YFSETQ. The DNA read from the CDR3 is TGCGCCAGCAGCTCTGGACAGGGGGATAATTCACCC. Residues: CASSSGQGDNSP. The entire CDR3 sequence reads CASSSGQGDNSPLHF. Filled out from reference TRBV5-1 and TRBJ1-6, the complete variable domain reads KAGVTQTPRYLIKTRGQQVTLSCSPISGHRSVSWYQQTPGQGLQFLFEYFSETQRNKGNFPGRFSGRQFSNSRSEMNVSTLELGDSALYLCASSSGQGDNSPLHFGNGTRLTVT.

Turning to this clone: The read is 3 residues too short to cover the CDR3 end, so that end is filled in from the germline J gene. The gene calls are TRBV20-1 and TRBJ2-7; D is possibly TRBD1 (5 bases). V lost 5 bases, J lost 5 bases, and 13 bases lay in between. Germline CDR1 is DFQATT and CDR2 is SNEGSKA (reference sequence). This CDR3 comprises 12 residues. The covered CDR3 bases are TGCAGTGCTCTCCGAGGCAGGGACGAG. It codes for CSALRGRDE. From start to end, the CDR3 is CSALRGRDEQYF.

A word on this clone: The read is 3 residues too short to cover the CDR3 end, so that end is filled in from the germline J gene. The chain has TRBV30 and TRBJ1-1; D possibly corresponds to TRBD1 (5 bases). Trimming left V 0 bases short and J 1 base short, with 15 bases between. Germline V CDR1 and CDR2: GTSNPN, SVGIG (reference sequence). The CDR3 has 16 residues. This CDR3 reads CAWSVWGGVGNTEAFF. CDR3 DNA, as far as it was read: TGTGCCTGGAGTGTATGGGGGGGGGTCGGGAACACTGAA.

As for this clone: The read gets to within 3 residues of the CDR3 end, and the germline J gene fills in the rest. V is TRBV18 and J is TRBJ2-2; TRBD1 matches at 10 bases. Germline lookup yields CDR1 KGHSH and CDR2 LQKENI. The CDR3 is 15 residues long. The CDR3: CASSLGQGGGSPLFF. The sequenced part of the CDR3 DNA is TGTGCCAGCTCACTTGGACAGGGGGGTGGTTCACCG.

About this clone itself: The read stops 3 residues short of the end of the CDR3; the missing end is completed from the germline J gene. This sequence joins TRBV30 and TRBJ1-1, with D possibly being TRBD1 (5 bases). CDR3 length equals 10 residues. Germline-derived CDR1 and CDR2 are GTSNPN and SVGIG (reference sequence). The CDR3 protein is CACWGRVAFF. CDR3 bases read: TGTGCCTGCTGGGGCAGGGTG.

The CDR3 bases that were read are TGTGCCAGCAGTTATTTGGGACTAGCGCCAGATACG. It specifies CASSYLGLAPDT. In full, the CDR3 reads CASSYLGLAPDTQYF. V usage is TRBV6-2 or TRBV6-3 and J usage is TRBJ2-3; TRBD2 aligns across 10 bases. The read ends 3 residues before the CDR3 terminus; that terminus is restored from the germline J gene. The CDR3 is 15 residues long. In germline, CDR1 is MNHEY, CDR2 SVGEGT. Trimming removed 3 bases from V and 4 bases from J; junction bases left unmatched: 4.

About this clone: Read coverage stops 3 residues before the CDR3 terminus; the germline J gene supplies the remainder. V usage is TRBV11-2 and J usage is TRBJ2-7; 8 bases line up with TRBD1. V dropped 5 bases and J dropped 3; count of bases not matched to a gene: 9. This CDR3 comprises 15 residues. Germline CDR1 is SGHAT and CDR2 is FQNNGV. CDR3 amino acids: CASSISGQDFYEQYF. The CDR3 DNA, read in part, is TGTGCCAGCAGCATCTCGGGACAGGACTTCTACGAG.

Note on this clone: The CDR3 extends 3 residues past the end of the read, so its final part is completed from the germline J gene. V gene TRBV5-1 combines with J gene TRBJ1-2, with a weak D call TRBD1 (5 bases). Germline V CDR1 and CDR2: SGHRS, YFSETQ. The CDR3 is made up of 12 amino acids. The CDR3 DNA, read in part, is TGCGCCAGCAGCCAAGGACAAGTCGGC. It specifies CASSQGQVG. The full CDR3 is CASSQGQVGYTF.

This clone is medium-sized by frequency. Read data end 3 residues before the CDR3 end; the end is taken from the germline J gene. The V gene is TRBV6-1, the J gene TRBJ2-3; 7 positions agree with TRBD1. V lost 4 bases to trimming and J lost 3 bases; unmatched junction nucleotides: 4. This CDR3 comprises 14 residues. CDR1 and CDR2 from the germline V gene are MNHNS and SASEGT. CDR3 sequence: CASSGRQGTDTQYF. The CDR3 bases that were read are TGTGCCAGCAGTGGCCGACAGGGTACAGATACG.

To note about this clone: The read terminates 3 residues ahead of where the CDR3 ends, so the germline J gene completes it. The chain employs TRBV7-3 and TRBJ2-7; TRBD2 matches 7 bases. V dropped 0 bases and J dropped 3; count of bases not matched to a gene: 5. Germline assignment: CDR1 SGHTA and CDR2 FQGTGA. The CDR3 length is 15 residues. The sequenced CDR3 bases are TGTGCCAGCAGCTTAACGGGGGGGGATAACTACGAG. Its protein is CASSLTGGDNYE. The full CDR3 protein is CASSLTGGDNYEQYF.

With respect to this clone: The read finishes 3 residues shy of the CDR3 end, and the germline J gene is used to complete it. The genes are TRBV11-3 and TRBJ2-1, with TRBD2 matching over 8 bases. CDR1 and CDR2 (germline): SGHNT, YENEEA. With 2 bases clipped from V and 7 bases from J, the junction kept 7 bases outside the gene matches. This CDR3 is 15 amino acids long. The DNA read from the CDR3 is TGTGCCAGCAGCTTATTTAGCGGGGAGGGTAATGAG. Its protein is CASSLFSGEGNE. The complete CDR3 reads CASSLFSGEGNEQFF.

For this clone: The read ends 3 residues shy of where the CDR3 ends; the end is completed using the germline J gene. The V and J genes are TRBV19 and TRBJ1-5, with TRBD1 as a possible D gene (6 bases). Trimming took off 4 bases at V and 6 bases at J, with 10 bases between the two ends. Germline CDR1 and CDR2: LNHDA and SQIVND (reference sequence). The CDR3 length is 13 residues. CDR3 DNA (partial): TGTGCCAGTAGTAGGGAACAGGGTCAGCCC. Translation: CASSREQGQP. In full, the CDR3 reads CASSREQGQPQHF.

The CDR3 here is CASSSDRRTEQYF. Incomplete CDR3 DNA: TGTGCCAGCAGCTCGGACAGGCGTACCGAG. The chain recombines TRBV7-7 with TRBJ2-7; 7 bases match TRBD1. The read gets to within 3 residues of the CDR3 end, and the germline J gene fills in the rest. J lost 6 bases, V lost 4 bases, and 6 bases had no gene match. This CDR3 region has 13 residues. Germline V gene lookup returns CDR1 SSHAT and CDR2 FNYEAQ (reference sequence).

To note about this clone: The read terminates 3 residues before the CDR3 end, so the remaining end is supplied by the germline J gene. The chain carries TRBV7-3 and TRBJ1-6; TRBD1 might be the D (5 bases). The germline V gene has CDR1 SGHTA and CDR2 FQGTGA. V was clipped by 3 bases and J by 7 bases, with 10 bases between them. The CDR3 sequence is 14 residues long. The CDR3 bases that were read are TGTGCCAGCAGCTTTCAGGGACTGAATTCACCC. The encoded protein is CASSFQGLNSP. The CDR3, in full, reads CASSFQGLNSPLHF.

To note about this clone: Read data end 3 residues before the CDR3 end; the end is taken from the germline J gene. The chain links TRBV18 to TRBJ1-2; D unresolved. Looked up from germline, CDR1 is KGHSH and CDR2 is LQKENI. Trimming shortened V by 6 bases and J by 4 bases, and 15 bases separated the two germline ends. This CDR3 is 14 amino acids long. The sequenced part of the CDR3 DNA is TGTGCCAGCTCCGCCGGGGAGCATACCTATGGC. Its translation: CASSAGEHTYG. The CDR3 in its entirety is CASSAGEHTYGYTF.